This is a list of T cell receptor beta chains from one sample in a study of HIV-infected children after antiretroviral therapy interruption. MiXCR, applied by TCRdb to the 3' RACE reads, yields one record per CDR3 protein. The sample lists around 50,000 distinct CDR3 sequences, more than 3.5% occurring once. The sample here was CD45RA+ CD4+ T cells from PBMCs, pooled from several time points, taken from a donor given antiretroviral therapy, either interrupted or continuous. These receptor sequences come from a pool of human donors with HIV. Both conserved end residues are part of each CDR3. D genes are given only for firm matches. Some rows mark clone size as missing; the rest say once, few, many or name a class of expanded clone.

v_gene	d_gene	j_gene	abundance	CDR3nt	CDR3aa
TRBV24-1	NA	TRBJ2-5	many	TGTGCCACCAGTGATTCCGGGGAGGTCGGGGAGACCCAGTACTTC	CATSDSGEVGETQYF
TRBV15	NA	TRBJ2-4	many	TGTGCCACCAGCTTACCCGGGACGGCAAAAAACATTCAGTACTTC	CATSLPGTAKNIQYF
TRBV3-1	NA	TRBJ1-1	many	TGTGCCAGCAGCCAAGCGACAGTCATGAACACTGAAGCTTTCTTT	CASSQATVMNTEAFF
TRBV27	NA	TRBJ1-2	many	TGTGCCAGCAGTCGGCAGGCGCCTAACTATGGCTACACCTTC	CASSRQAPNYGYTF
TRBV19	NA	TRBJ2-7	NA	TGTGCCAGTAGTATAGTCCTAGACAGCTACGAGCAGTACTTC	CASSIVLDSYEQYF
TRBV12-3/TRBV12-4	NA	TRBJ1-1	many	TGTGGCTCAATGGTGGGTGAGGGTGAAGCTTTCTTT	CGSMVGEGEAFF
TRBV29-1	NA	TRBJ1-2	many	TGCAGTATCAGCGCCGGCTATGGCTACACCTTC	CSISAGYGYTF
TRBV7-2	NA	TRBJ2-3	many	TGTGCCAGCAGCCCCGAAAACTGGGCCACGCAGTATTTT	CASSPENWATQYF
TRBV5-1	NA	TRBJ2-3	NA	TGCGCCAGCAGCTTGGGTAGGGCCACAGATACGCAGTATTTT	CASSLGRATDTQYF
TRBV20-1	NA	TRBJ1-1	many	TGCAGTGCTACCCGGGACGGATCTTTCACCCAAGCTTTCTTT	CSATRDGSFTQAFF
TRBV3-1	NA	TRBJ1-2	many	TGTGCCAGCAGCCAAGATCTATTCCTCGACAGTCAGAGGGGCTACACCTTC	CASSQDLFLDSQRGYTF
TRBV29-1	NA	TRBJ1-2	few	TGCAGCGTTTTCACAACTACCCCTTTCTATGGCTACACCTTC	CSVFTTTPFYGYTF
TRBV5-1	TRBD1	TRBJ2-5	many	TGCGCCAGCAGAGGGGGCGGAGAGACCCAGTACTTC	CASRGGGETQYF
TRBV20-1	TRBD2	TRBJ2-4	many	TGCAGTGCTAGATCTAGCGGAAACATTCAGTACTTC	CSARSSGNIQYF
TRBV4-1	TRBD2	TRBJ2-5	NA	TGCGCCAGCAGCCTACTAGCGGGGTCTCAAGAGACCCAGTACTTC	CASSLLAGSQETQYF
TRBV20-1	NA	TRBJ2-3	few	TGCAGTGCTAGAGGGTTTAATCGACCGAGCACAGATACGCAGTATTTT	CSARGFNRPSTDTQYF
TRBV12-3/TRBV12-4	TRBD1	TRBJ1-6	many	TGTGCCAGCAGCGAGGGACAGGGAAATTCACCCCTCCACTTT	CASSEGQGNSPLHF
TRBV18	TRBD1	TRBJ2-6	NA	TGTGCCAGCTCTCCTGCAACAGGGGGCGCTGGGGCCAACGTCCTGACTTTC	CASSPATGGAGANVLTF
TRBV7-3	NA	TRBJ2-3	many	TGTGCCAGCAGCTTATCGATAGCTAGCACAGATACGCAGTATTTT	CASSLSIASTDTQYF
TRBV20-1	NA	TRBJ2-1	many	TGCAGTGCTCGCGGGGTTGAGCAGTTCTTC	CSARGVEQFF
TRBV19	NA	TRBJ2-7	many	TGTGCCAGTAGTATGGACTACCTGAGCTCCTACGAGCAGTACTTC	CASSMDYLSSYEQYF
TRBV7-2	TRBD2	TRBJ2-3	many	TGTGCCAGCAGCTTAACCGCTAGCGGGGGGGCCGGTACAGATACGCAGTATTTT	CASSLTASGGAGTDTQYF
TRBV4-2	NA	TRBJ1-2	many	TGTGCCAGCAGCCAAGAGGAGGGTCCTGGCTACACCTTC	CASSQEEGPGYTF
TRBV25-1	NA	TRBJ1-5	many	TGTGCCAGCAGTCCGCGGGGTCCCCAGCATTTT	CASSPRGPQHF
TRBV3-1	NA	TRBJ2-4	many	TGTGCCAGCAGCCGGGGGGGGCCAATTCCAAAAAACATTCAGTACTTC	CASSRGGPIPKNIQYF
TRBV2	NA	TRBJ2-2	many	TGTGCCACCACCGGGCGTTCCGCCGGGGAGCTGTTTTTT	CATTGRSAGELFF
TRBV24-1	NA	TRBJ2-7	NA	TGTGCCACCAGTGATTTCTCCGACCCGCAAGGCGAGCAGTACTTC	CATSDFSDPQGEQYF
TRBV2	TRBD1	TRBJ2-7	many	TGTGCCAGCAGAGCTGACAGGGGGGTCGGCGAGCAGTACTTC	CASRADRGVGEQYF
TRBV20-1	NA	TRBJ2-1	NA	TGCAGTCCGAACAAGGGGATGCATGAGCAGTTCTTC	CSPNKGMHEQFF
TRBV5-1	NA	TRBJ2-3	many	TGCGCCAGCAGCTGGGAGGTCACAGATACGCAGTATTTT	CASSWEVTDTQYF
TRBV6-5	TRBD1	TRBJ1-6	NA	TGTGCCAGCAGTTACGGGACAGGGGTAGCGGGAAATTCACCCCTCCACTTT	CASSYGTGVAGNSPLHF
TRBV19	NA	TRBJ1-4	many	TGTGCCAGTACTCAACAGGGTAGTGAAAAACTGTTTTTT	CASTQQGSEKLFF
TRBV29-1	NA	TRBJ2-7	few	TGCAGCGTTACTCGGTCGCTCAGCGTCTACGAGCAGTACTTC	CSVTRSLSVYEQYF
TRBV20-1	TRBD1	TRBJ1-6	NA	TGCAGTGCTAGGTCAGGGGGCAGCTATAATTCACCCCTCCACTTT	CSARSGGSYNSPLHF
TRBV12-3/TRBV12-4	TRBD1	TRBJ1-2	many	TGTGCCAGCTTGACAGGGGGGACTAACTATGGCTACACCTTC	CASLTGGTNYGYTF
TRBV5-1	NA	TRBJ2-7	many	TGCGCCAGCAGCTTGGCGGACATACCCTACGAGCAGTACTTC	CASSLADIPYEQYF
TRBV29-1	NA	TRBJ1-1	many	TGCAGCGTTGAAGAACGGAGAACATTCCCGGGCACTGAAGCTTTCTTT	CSVEERRTFPGTEAFF
TRBV20-1	NA	TRBJ1-5	few	TGCAGTGCCTTACACGGGGGCAATCAGCCCCAGCATTTT	CSALHGGNQPQHF
TRBV2	NA	TRBJ1-5	many	TGTGCCAGCAGTGAAGGGGCATTTGGTGACAATCAGCCCCAGCATTTT	CASSEGAFGDNQPQHF
TRBV6-5	NA	TRBJ1-1	NA	TGTGCCAGCAGTAAGGACGGTTTGAACACTGAAGCTTTCTTT	CASSKDGLNTEAFF
TRBV24-1	NA	TRBJ1-2	many	TGTGCCACCAGTGACGGCAGGGTTTTAGATGGCTACACCTTC	CATSDGRVLDGYTF
TRBV12-3/TRBV12-4	NA	TRBJ1-2	many	TGTGCCAGCAGTTTAGGGGGCCTTTCTAACTATGGCTACACCTTC	CASSLGGLSNYGYTF
TRBV11-2	TRBD1	TRBJ1-6	many	TGTGCCAGCAGCGCGATCAGGGGGAAGGGGTCACCCCTCCACTTT	CASSAIRGKGSPLHF
TRBV20-1	NA	TRBJ1-1	NA	TGCAGTGCTAGAGATGGGGAGAACACTGAAGCTTTCTTT	CSARDGENTEAFF
TRBV5-1	NA	TRBJ2-5	few	TGCGCCAGCAGCACCTCTGGGGGGCAAGAGACCCAGTACTTC	CASSTSGGQETQYF
TRBV2	NA	TRBJ2-7	NA	TGTGCCAGCAGTTTTGGGGAGCAGTACTTC	CASSFGEQYF
TRBV6-6	NA	TRBJ2-1	NA	TGTGCCAGCAGTGCAGGGGGGGGGGGATCCAATGAGCAGTTCTTC	CASSAGGGGSNEQFF
TRBV28	NA	TRBJ2-7	many	TGTGCCAGCGGAGTGCGGGCGTGGGAGCAGTACTTC	CASGVRAWEQYF
TRBV2	NA	TRBJ1-4	many	TGTGCCAGTCTAACGTACGCGTCCGAAAAACTGTTTTTT	CASLTYASEKLFF
TRBV5-6	NA	TRBJ2-7	few	TGTGCCAGCAGCTTTGACAGGAACTACGAGCAGTACTTC	CASSFDRNYEQYF
TRBV6-6	NA	TRBJ1-2	NA	TGTGCCAGCAGTTCTGGGGGTTATGGCTATGGCTACACCTTC	CASSSGGYGYGYTF
TRBV19	NA	TRBJ2-3	many	TGTGCCAGTAGTACCTGGGCTAGCGCCCCGCCAGAGACAGATACGCAGTATTTT	CASSTWASAPPETDTQYF
TRBV7-2	NA	TRBJ1-2	few	TGTGCCAGCAGCTCCCGACAGGCCGCTAACTATCGCTACACCTTC	CASSSRQAANYRYTF
TRBV27	TRBD1	TRBJ2-7	many	TGTGCCAGCAGTCTACGGCGACAGGGACGAGACTCCTACGAGCAGTACTTC	CASSLRRQGRDSYEQYF
TRBV2	TRBD1	TRBJ2-6	many	TGTGCCAGCAGTGAAGCGTCGGGACAGGGGGCTTGGGGGGCCAACGTCCTGACTTTC	CASSEASGQGAWGANVLTF